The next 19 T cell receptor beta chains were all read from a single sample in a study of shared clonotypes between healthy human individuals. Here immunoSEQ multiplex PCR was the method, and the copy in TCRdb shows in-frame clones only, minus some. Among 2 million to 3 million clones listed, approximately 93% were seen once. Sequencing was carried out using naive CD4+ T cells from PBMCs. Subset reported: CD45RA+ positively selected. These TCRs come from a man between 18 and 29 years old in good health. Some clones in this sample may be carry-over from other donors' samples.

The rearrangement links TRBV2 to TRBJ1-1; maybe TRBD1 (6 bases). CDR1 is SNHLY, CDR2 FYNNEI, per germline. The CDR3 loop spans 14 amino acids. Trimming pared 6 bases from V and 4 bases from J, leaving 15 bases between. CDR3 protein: CASSSEQGTTEAFF. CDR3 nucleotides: TGTGCCAGCAGCTCCGAACAGGGAACCACTGAAGCTTTCTTT.

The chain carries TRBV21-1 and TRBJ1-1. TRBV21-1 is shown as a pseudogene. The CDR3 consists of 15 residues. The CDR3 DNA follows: TGTGCCAGCAGCAAAGAAGGGCTTATTTGCACTGAAGCTTTCTTT. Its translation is CASSKEGLICTEAFF.

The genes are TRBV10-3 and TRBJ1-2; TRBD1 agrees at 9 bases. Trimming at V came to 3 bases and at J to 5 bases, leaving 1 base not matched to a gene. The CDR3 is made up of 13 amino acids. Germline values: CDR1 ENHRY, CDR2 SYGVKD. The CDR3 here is CAISDDRGYGYTF. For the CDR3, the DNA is TGTGCCATCAGTGATGACAGGGGGTATGGCTACACCTTC.

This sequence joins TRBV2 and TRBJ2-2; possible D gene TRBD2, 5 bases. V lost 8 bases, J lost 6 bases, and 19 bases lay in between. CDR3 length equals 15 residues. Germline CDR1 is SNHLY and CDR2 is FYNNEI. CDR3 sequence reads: CASWIAGLLAGELFF. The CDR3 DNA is TGTGCCAGCTGGATTGCGGGCTTGTTGGCCGGGGAGCTGTTTTTT.

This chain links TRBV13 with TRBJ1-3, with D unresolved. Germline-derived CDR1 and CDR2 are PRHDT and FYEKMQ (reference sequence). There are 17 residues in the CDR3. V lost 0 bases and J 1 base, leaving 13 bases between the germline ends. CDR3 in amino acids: CASSLGGILTSGNTIYF. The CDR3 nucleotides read TGTGCCAGCAGCTTAGGAGGGATACTTACTTCTGGAAACACCATATATTTT.

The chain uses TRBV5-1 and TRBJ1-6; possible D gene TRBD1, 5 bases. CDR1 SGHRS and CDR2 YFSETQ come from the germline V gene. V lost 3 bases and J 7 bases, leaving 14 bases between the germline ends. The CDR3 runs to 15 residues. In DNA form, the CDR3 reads TGCGCCAGCAGCTCCCGGGACGGGGGGAATTCACCCCTCCACTTT. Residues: CASSSRDGGNSPLHF.

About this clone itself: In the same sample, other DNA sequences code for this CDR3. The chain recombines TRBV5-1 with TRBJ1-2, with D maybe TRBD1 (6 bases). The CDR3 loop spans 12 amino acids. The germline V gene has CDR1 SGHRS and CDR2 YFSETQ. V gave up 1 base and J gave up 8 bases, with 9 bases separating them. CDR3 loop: CASSLPGVGYTF. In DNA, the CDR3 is TGCGCCAGCAGCTTGCCAGGGGTGGGCTACACCTTC.

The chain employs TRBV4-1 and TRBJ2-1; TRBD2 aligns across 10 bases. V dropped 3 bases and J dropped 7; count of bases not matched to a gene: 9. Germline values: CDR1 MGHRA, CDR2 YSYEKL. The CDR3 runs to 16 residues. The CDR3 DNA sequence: TGCGCCAGCAGCCAGATCCCTAGCGGGAGTAGGAATGAGCAGTTCTTC. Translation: CASSQIPSGSRNEQFF.

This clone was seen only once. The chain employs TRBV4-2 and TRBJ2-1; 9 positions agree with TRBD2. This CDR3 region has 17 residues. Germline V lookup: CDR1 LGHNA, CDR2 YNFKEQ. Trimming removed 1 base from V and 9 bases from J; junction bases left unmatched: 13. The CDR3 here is CASSQVGAGGPAIEQFF. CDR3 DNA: TGTGCCAGCAGCCAAGTAGGGGCGGGAGGGCCGGCCATTGAGCAGTTCTTC.

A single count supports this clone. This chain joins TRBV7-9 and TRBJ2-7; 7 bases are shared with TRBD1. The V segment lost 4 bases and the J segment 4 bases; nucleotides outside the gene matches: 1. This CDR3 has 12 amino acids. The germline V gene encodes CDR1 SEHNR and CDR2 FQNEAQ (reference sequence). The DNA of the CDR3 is TGTGCCAGCAGCTCGGACAGGTACGAGCAGTACTTC. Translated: CASSSDRYEQYF.

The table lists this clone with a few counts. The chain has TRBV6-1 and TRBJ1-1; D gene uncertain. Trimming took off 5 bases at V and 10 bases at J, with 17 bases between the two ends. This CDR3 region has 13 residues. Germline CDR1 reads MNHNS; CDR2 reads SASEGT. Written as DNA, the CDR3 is TGTGCCAGCAGTCCACCCCGGCCCTCGGGAGCTTTCTTT. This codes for CASSPPRPSGAFF.

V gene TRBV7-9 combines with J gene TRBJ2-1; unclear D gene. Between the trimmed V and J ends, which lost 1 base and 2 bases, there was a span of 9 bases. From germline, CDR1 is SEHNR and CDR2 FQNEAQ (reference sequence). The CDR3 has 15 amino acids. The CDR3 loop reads CASSLERLPYNEQFF. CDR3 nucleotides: TGTGCCAGCAGCTTAGAGCGACTTCCCTACAATGAGCAGTTCTTC.

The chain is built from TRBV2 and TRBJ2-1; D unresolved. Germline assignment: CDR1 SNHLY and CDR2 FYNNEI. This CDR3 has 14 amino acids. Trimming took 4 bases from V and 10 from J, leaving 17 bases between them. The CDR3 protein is CASSGISFYAEQFF. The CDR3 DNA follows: TGTGCCAGCAGTGGCATCTCTTTCTACGCGGAGCAGTTCTTC.

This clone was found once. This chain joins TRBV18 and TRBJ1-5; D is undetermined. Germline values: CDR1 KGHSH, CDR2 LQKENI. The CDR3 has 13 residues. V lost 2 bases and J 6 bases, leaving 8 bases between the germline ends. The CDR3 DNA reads TGTGCCAGCTCACCAACTTCGGGTCAGCCCCAGCATTTT. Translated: CASSPTSGQPQHF. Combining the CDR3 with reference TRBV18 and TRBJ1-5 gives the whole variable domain NAGVMQNPRHLVRRRGQEARLRCSPMKGHSHVYWYRQLPEEGLKFMVYLQKENIIDESGMPKERFSAEFPKEGPSILRIQQVVRGDSAAYFCASSPTSGQPQHFGDGTRLSIL.

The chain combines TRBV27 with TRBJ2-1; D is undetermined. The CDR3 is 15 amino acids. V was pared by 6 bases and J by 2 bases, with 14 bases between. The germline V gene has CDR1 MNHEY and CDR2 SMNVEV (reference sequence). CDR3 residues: CASRLGSPTYNEQFF. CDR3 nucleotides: TGTGCCAGCAGACTCGGGTCCCCGACCTACAATGAGCAGTTCTTC.

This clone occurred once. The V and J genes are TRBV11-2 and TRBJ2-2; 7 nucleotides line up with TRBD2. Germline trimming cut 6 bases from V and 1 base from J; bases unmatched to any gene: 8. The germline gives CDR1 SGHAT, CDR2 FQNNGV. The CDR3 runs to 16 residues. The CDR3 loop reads CASRHSPSGNTGELFF. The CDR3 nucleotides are TGTGCCAGCAGGCATTCTCCTAGCGGGAACACCGGGGAGCTGTTTTTT. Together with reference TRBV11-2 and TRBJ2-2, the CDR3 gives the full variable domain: EAGVAQSPRYKIIEKRQSVAFWCNPISGHATLYWYQQILGQGPKLLIQFQNNGVVDDSQLPKDRFSAERLKGVDSTLKIQPAKLEDSAVYLCASRHSPSGNTGELFFGEGSRLTVL.

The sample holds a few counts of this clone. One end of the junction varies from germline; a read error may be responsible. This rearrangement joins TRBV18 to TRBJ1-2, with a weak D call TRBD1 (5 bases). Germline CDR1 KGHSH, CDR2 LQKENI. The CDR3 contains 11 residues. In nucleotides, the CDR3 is TGTGCCAGCTCACCAACCCGAGGGGTTTCCTTC. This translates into CASSPTRGVSF.

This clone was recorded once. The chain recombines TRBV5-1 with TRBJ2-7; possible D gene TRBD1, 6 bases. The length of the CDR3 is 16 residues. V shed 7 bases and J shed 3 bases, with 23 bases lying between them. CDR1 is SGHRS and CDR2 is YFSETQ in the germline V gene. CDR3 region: CASSVGLTGLLYEQYF. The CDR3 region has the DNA TGCGCCAGCTCCGTAGGCCTAACAGGGTTACTCTACGAGCAGTACTTC.

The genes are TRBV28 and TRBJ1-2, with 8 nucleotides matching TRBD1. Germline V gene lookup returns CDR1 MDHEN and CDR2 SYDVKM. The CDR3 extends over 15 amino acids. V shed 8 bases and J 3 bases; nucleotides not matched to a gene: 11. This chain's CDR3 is CASQDRTGWHYGYTF. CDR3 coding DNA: TGTGCCAGCCAAGATCGGACAGGGTGGCACTATGGCTACACCTTC.